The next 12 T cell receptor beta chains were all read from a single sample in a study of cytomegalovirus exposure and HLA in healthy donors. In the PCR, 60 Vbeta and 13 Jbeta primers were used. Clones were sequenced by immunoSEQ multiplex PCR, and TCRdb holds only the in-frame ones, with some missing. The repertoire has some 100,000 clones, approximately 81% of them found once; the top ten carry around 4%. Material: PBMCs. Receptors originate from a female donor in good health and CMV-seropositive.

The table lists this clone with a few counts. The CDR3 spells CAWTQPLTQGSGANVLTF. CDR3 in DNA: TGTGCCTGGACCCAACCCCTCACACAGGGCTCTGGGGCCAACGTCCTGACTTTC. This chain links TRBV30 with TRBJ2-6; possibly TRBD1 for D (6 bases). Per the germline V gene, CDR1 is GTSNPN and CDR2 is SVGIG (reference sequence). Trimming left V 4 bases short and J 0 bases short, with 19 bases between. The CDR3 length is 18 residues.

The CDR3 loop reads CASSEALGRVPGYTF. The DNA for the CDR3 is TGTGCCAGCAGTGAAGCGCTTGGGCGCGTTCCTGGCTACACCTTC. The chain has TRBV2 and TRBJ1-2, with D hard to call. Trimming cost V 0 bases and J 7 bases, with 15 bases left between them. The germline V gene encodes CDR1 SNHLY and CDR2 FYNNEI. The CDR3 sequence is 15 residues long.

CDR3 sequence reads: CASSLGGREYEQYF. The CDR3 bases are TGCGCCAGCAGCTTGGGAGGGAGGGAATACGAGCAGTACTTC. The J gene is TRBJ2-5, the V gene TRBV5-1; TRBD2 matches at 7 bases. The DNA end is more similar to TRBJ2-7, so the J call may be wrong. Germline CDR1 is SGHRS and CDR2 is YFSETQ. The CDR3 has 14 residues.

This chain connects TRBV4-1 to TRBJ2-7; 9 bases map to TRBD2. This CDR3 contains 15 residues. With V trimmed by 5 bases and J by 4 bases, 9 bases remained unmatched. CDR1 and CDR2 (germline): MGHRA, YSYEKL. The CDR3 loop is CASSELAGERYEQYF. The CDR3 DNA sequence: TGCGCCAGCAGCGAGTTAGCGGGAGAAAGGTACGAGCAGTACTTC.

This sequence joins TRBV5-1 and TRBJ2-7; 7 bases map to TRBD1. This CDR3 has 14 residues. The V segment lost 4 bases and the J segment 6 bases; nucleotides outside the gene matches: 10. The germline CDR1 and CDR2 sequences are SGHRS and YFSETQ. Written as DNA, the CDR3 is TGCGCCAGCAGCGTAGGTGGGGCAGGGGGCGAGCAGTACTTC. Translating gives CASSVGGAGGEQYF.

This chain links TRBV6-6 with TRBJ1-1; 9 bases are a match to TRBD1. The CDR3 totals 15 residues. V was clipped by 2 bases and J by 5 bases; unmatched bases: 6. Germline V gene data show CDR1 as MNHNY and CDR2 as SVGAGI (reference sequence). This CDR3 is CASSYATQGATEAFF. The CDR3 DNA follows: TGTGCCAGCAGTTACGCGACACAGGGGGCAACTGAAGCTTTCTTT.

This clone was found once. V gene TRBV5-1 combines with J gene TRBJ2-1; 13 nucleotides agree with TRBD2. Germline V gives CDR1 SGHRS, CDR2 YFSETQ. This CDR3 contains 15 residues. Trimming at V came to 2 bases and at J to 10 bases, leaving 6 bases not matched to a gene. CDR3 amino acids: CASSFALAGGNEQFF. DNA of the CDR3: TGCGCCAGCAGCTTCGCACTAGCGGGGGGGAACGAGCAGTTCTTC. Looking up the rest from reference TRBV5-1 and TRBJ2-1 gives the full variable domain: KAGVTQTPRYLIKTRGQQVTLSCSPISGHRSVSWYQQTPGQGLQFLFEYFSETQRNKGNFPGRFSGRQFSNSRSEMNVSTLELGDSALYLCASSFALAGGNEQFFGPGTRLTVL.

The CDR3 region has the DNA TGTGCCAGTGGGTGGGCCGGGGAGGGGAAGGGCGCAGATACGCAGTATTTT. It codes for CASGWAGEGKGADTQYF. The V call is TRBV25-1, the J call TRBJ2-3, with TRBD2 identical over 7 bases. Germline V gene lookup returns CDR1 MGHDK and CDR2 SYGVNS. J lost 4 bases, V lost 9 bases, and 19 bases had no gene match. The CDR3 covers 17 residues.

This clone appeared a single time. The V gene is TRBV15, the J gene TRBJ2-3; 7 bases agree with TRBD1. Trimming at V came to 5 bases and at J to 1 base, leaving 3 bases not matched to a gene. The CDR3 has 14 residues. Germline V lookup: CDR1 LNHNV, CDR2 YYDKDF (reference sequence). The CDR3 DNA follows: TGTGCCACCAGCGCCGGACAGGGCACAGATACGCAGTATTTT. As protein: CATSAGQGTDTQYF.

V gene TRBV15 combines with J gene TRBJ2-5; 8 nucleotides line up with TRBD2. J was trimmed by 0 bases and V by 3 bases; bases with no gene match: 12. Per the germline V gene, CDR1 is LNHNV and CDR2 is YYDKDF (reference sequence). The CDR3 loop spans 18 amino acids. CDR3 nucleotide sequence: TGTGCCACCAGCAGGGTAGCGGGACCGAATAACCACCAAGAGACCCAGTACTTC. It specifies CATSRVAGPNNHQETQYF.

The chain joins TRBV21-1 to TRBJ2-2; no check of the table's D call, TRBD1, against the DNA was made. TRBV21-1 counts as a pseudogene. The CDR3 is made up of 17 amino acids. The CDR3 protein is CASTILEDRCHTGELFF. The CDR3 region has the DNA TGTGCCAGCACGATCCTAGAAGACAGGTGCCACACCGGGGAGCTGTTTTTT.

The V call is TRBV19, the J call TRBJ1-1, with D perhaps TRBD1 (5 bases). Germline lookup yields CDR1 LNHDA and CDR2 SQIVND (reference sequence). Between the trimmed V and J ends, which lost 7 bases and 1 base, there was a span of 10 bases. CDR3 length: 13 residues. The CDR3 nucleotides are TGTGCCAGTAATCGACAGCGGAACACTGAAGCTTTCTTT. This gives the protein CASNRQRNTEAFF.